The entry below gives a single T cell receptor beta chain sequence along with its context. The CDR3 contains 15 residues. The ends lost 8 bases at V and 0 bases at J; junction bases unmatched: 5. The germline CDR1 and CDR2 sequences are MNHEY and SVGAGI. In the study's own analysis: Cell counts per sample came from amplifying reference gene primers. Measured with immunoSEQ multiplex PCR; TCRdb has only the in-frame clones, and not every one. That table supplies the V and J calls and clone size; D and trimming were determined from the DNA. The profile shows roughly 130,000 clones, 86% of them singletons. These data belong to a study of blood T cell repertoires in COVID-19. Study information: COVID-19 samples, acute and convalescent, were from the United States, Italy and Spain. T cells, B-cell-depleted T cells, or PBMCs provided the cDNA or gDNA that served as material.

The chain is built from TRBV6-5 and TRBJ2-1; 9 bases agree with TRBD1. The clonotype comes from a man in his forties with acute or convalescent COVID-19. The specimen was peripheral blood. The chain's CDR3 is CASFWDRDSYNEQFF. The CDR3 DNA follows: TGTGCCAGCTTTTGGGACAGGGACTCCTACAATGAGCAGTTCTTC.